The rows below give T cell receptor beta chains drawn from one sample of a study of low-dose radiotherapy and immunotherapy resistance in tumors. TCRdb processed the reads anew with MiXCR; each CDR3 protein has one entry. The sample lists 65,000 to 95,000 distinct CDR3 sequences, around 18% seen once, with about 5.5% in the top ten. Sequenced here: PBMCs, sampled before treatment. The receptors here all came from a male donor with prostate cancer. CDR3s include the opening cysteine and the closing phenylalanine or tryptophan. Fields, in order: V gene, J gene, D gene, clone size, CDR3 DNA, CDR3 protein. D genes are given only for firm matches. Size is stated as once, few or many counts, or a class when the clone is expanded.

>TRBV5-1|TRBJ2-7|.|many
TGCGCCAGCAGCGCGACAGGCTACGAGCAGTACTTC
CASSATGYEQYF
>TRBV14|TRBJ1-1|.|many
TGTGCCAGCAGCCCCGGATACATGAACACTGAAGCTTTCTTT
CASSPGYMNTEAFF
>TRBV2|TRBJ2-3|TRBD2|many
TGTGCCGGTAGACTAGCGGAACTCACAGATACGCAGTATTTT
CAGRLAELTDTQYF
>TRBV7-9|TRBJ2-7|.|many
TGTGCCAGCAGCTTAAGGGAGCCAGGGTCCTCCTACGAGCAGTACTTC
CASSLREPGSSYEQYF
>TRBV9|TRBJ2-3|TRBD1|many
TGTGCCAGCAGCGTAGGTCTGGGACAGGGGTTAAATACGCAGTATTTT
CASSVGLGQGLNTQYF
>TRBV2|TRBJ2-3|TRBD2|many
TGTGCCAGCAGAAGCCTACTTAGCGGGCCGAGCACAGATACGCAGTATTTT
CASRSLLSGPSTDTQYF
>TRBV20-1|TRBJ1-5|TRBD1|many
TGCAGTGCTCGTCCCGGGACAGGGAATAGCAATCAGCCCCAGCATTTT
CSARPGTGNSNQPQHF
>TRBV18|TRBJ1-2|TRBD1|many
TGTGCCAGCTCACCACAGGACAGGGGGCCCTATGGCTACACCTTC
CASSPQDRGPYGYTF
>TRBV21-1|TRBJ2-5|.|many
TGTGCCAGCGCGACAGGACACCGGTACCAAGAGACCCAGTACTTC
CASATGHRYQETQYF
>TRBV7-2|TRBJ2-3|.|many
TGTGCCAGCAGCCTCTGGATTGGGGCCCGCACAGATACGCAGTATTTT
CASSLWIGARTDTQYF
>TRBV19|TRBJ2-7|TRBD1|many
TGTGCCAGTAGTAAAGACAGGGGCTACGAGCAGTACTTC
CASSKDRGYEQYF
>TRBV20-1|TRBJ2-7|.|many
TGCAGTGCCCGAACCCCCACCGGACGGTTCTACGAGCAGTACTTC
CSARTPTGRFYEQYF
>TRBV2|TRBJ1-1|.|many
TGTGCCAGTACTCAGTCGGAGAACACTGAAGCTTTCTTT
CASTQSENTEAFF